Here is one TCR beta chain with its context. This clonotype has a count of ten or more. The clone's antigen remains unknown. The record has no base qualities; no much larger clone is one base away. The data were produced on an Illumina HiSeq 1500. TCRdb cleaned the public reads at Q25 with fastp, built clones with MiXCR and kept in-frame beta chains. Entries are consolidated by CDR3 protein sequence, retaining the most common genes and DNA. This sample comprises hundreds of thousands of distinct CDR3 sequences, around 30% of them detected only once. Together, the top ten hold about an eighth of the sample. From its cysteine to its phenylalanine, the CDR3 spans 16 amino acids. CDR3 DNA is the only sequence kept; it has 48 bases, read in frame from the first base. V and J lose 3 bases and 0 bases, and a span of 14 bases separates them. The germline V gene supplies CDR1 SGHTA and CDR2 FQGNSA. The treatment or condition label here, explained by the study, means: in vitro stimulation with specific CMV peptide epitopes to enrich CMV-specific T cells.

This sample is part of a study of T cell repertoires in cytomegalovirus infection (dated by TCRdb to between 2017 and 2020). In terms of the full investigation: The peptide stimulations were aimed at well-studied HLA-B-restricted epitopes as well as recently identified HLA-C-restricted CMV epitopes, whose presentation resists viral immunomodulation. Donor HLA type was relevant to the analysis, because carriage of CMV infection together with the matching HLA type was indicated by public TCR beta signatures.

General conclusions and limits of the study: The ex vivo response was dominated by HLA-C-restricted CMV-specific TCR beta clonotypes, and the single most frequent clonotype in two of eight donors was supplied by these HLA-C-restricted clonotypes. Cumulative frequency of public TCR beta family members discriminated carriers of CMV infection plus the relevant HLA type in this cohort and an independent approximately 340-donor cohort.

This sequence uses TRBV7-2 and TRBJ1-2, and perhaps TRBD1 as D gene, on 5 matching bases. The source material was cultured CD8+ T cells from PBMCs, sampled from culture after CMV antigen stimulation. The receptor comes from a human donor in good health (CMV status not recorded). Some clones in this sample may be carry-over from other donors' samples. The DNA sequence is TGTGCCAGCAGCTTCTTAGGGCGGGGGACTAACTATGGCTACACCTTC. This translates into CASSFLGRGTNYGYTF.